This T cell receptor (beta chain) appears in the sequencing data of a study of shared clonotypes between healthy human individuals. Broader study findings: Depth was large, yet rarefaction showed that sorted-subset sequencing was incomplete. Clonotype sharing across donors was expected to vary with sequencing depth. The represented genetic and exposure-history diversity was limited by the small number of donors.

Only CD45RO-negative cells positively selected for CCR7 counted as naive CD8 cells, so terminally differentiated effector memory CD45RA+ cells were excluded. Concerning this clone itself: Antigen specificity is unknown. Different DNA sequences within this sample yield the same CDR3.

Profiling relied on immunoSEQ multiplex PCR, and the TCRdb table lists in-frame clones only, not all of them. The top ten clones hold approximately 1.2% of a sample with some 2,000,000 clones, over 85% of them seen once. This CDR3 is 13 amino acids long. CDR1 and CDR2 from the germline V gene are MNHEY and SVGAGI. With 6 bases clipped from V and 1 base from J, the junction kept 1 base outside the gene matches. The sequence was obtained from a man between 18 and 29 years old in good health. The sequencing input was naive CD8+ T cells sorted from blood. The chain carries TRBV6-5 and TRBJ2-5, with 8 positions matching TRBD1. The chain's CDR3 is CASSDRGQETQYF. CDR3 sequence (DNA): TGTGCCAGCAGCGACAGGGGCCAAGAGACCCAGTACTTC.